Listed below are T cell receptor beta chains from one sample, sequenced in a study of somatic mutations in cytotoxic T cells in rheumatoid arthritis. The table came from immunoSEQ multiplex PCR; TCRdb's copy has only in-frame clones and leaves some out. This sample has some 11,000 clones; 79% occur once, and the top ten carry approximately 35%. Sequenced: CD8+ T cells sorted from blood. Receptor source: an adult with rheumatoid arthritis. Both conserved end residues are part of each CDR3. D genes are given only for firm matches. Clone size is given for some rows only: seen once, a few or many times, or a class if the clone is expanded.

J,V,D,size,CDR3,DNA
TRBJ2-5,TRBV25-1,NA,NA,CASRREFQYF,TGTGCCAGCAGACGGGAGTTCCAGTACTTC
TRBJ1-1,TRBV7-9,TRBD1,NA,CASSLGIGQGFNTEAFF,TGTGCCAGCAGCTTAGGGATAGGACAGGGCTTTAACACTGAAGCTTTCTTT
TRBJ2-7,TRBV4-3,NA,NA,CASSPVGGSYEQYF,TGCGCCAGCAGCCCCGTGGGCGGCTCCTACGAGCAGTACTTC
TRBJ1-4,TRBV13,NA,few,CASSLGWTTGEKLFF,TGTGCCAGCAGCTTAGGTTGGACCACTGGCGAAAAACTGTTTTTT
TRBJ2-7,TRBV27,TRBD2,NA,CASSVLAGLPEQYF,TGTGCCAGCAGCGTTCTAGCGGGGCTGCCCGAGCAGTACTTC
TRBJ2-3,TRBV7-2,TRBD2,NA,CASSPWPGLAGEGADTQYF,TGTGCCAGCAGCCCGTGGCCGGGACTAGCGGGAGAGGGCGCAGATACGCAGTATTTT
TRBJ2-1,TRBV11-2,NA,NA,CASSRGLSSNNEQFF,TGTGCCAGCAGCCGAGGACTATCTTCCAACAATGAGCAGTTCTTC
TRBJ2-1,TRBV20-1,NA,NA,CSATLGEQFF,TGCAGTGCAACCCTGGGTGAGCAGTTCTTC
TRBJ1-1,TRBV4-1,NA,NA,CASSQVGPSTNMNTEAFF,TGCGCCAGCAGCCAAGTCGGTCCATCCACCAACATGAACACTGAAGCTTTCTTT
TRBJ2-7,TRBV11-3,NA,once,CASSLEGASYEQYF,TGTGCCAGCAGCTTAGAAGGGGCCTCCTACGAGCAGTACTTC
TRBJ2-7,TRBV5-1,NA,NA,CASSHGQYYEQYF,TGCGCCAGCAGCCATGGACAGTACTACGAGCAGTACTTC
TRBJ2-2,TRBV27,NA,NA,CASRPGAGIVTGELFF,TGTGCCAGCAGGCCTGGGGCAGGGATAGTCACCGGGGAGCTGTTTTTT
TRBJ1-5,TRBV19,TRBD1,NA,CASSKGSGQLNQPQHF,TGTGCCAGTAGTAAGGGCTCGGGACAGTTAAATCAGCCCCAGCATTTT
TRBJ1-4,TRBV7-9,TRBD1,NA,CASSGNRGPDEKLFF,TGTGCCAGCAGCGGCAACAGGGGGCCAGATGAAAAACTGTTTTTT
TRBJ1-1,TRBV6-1,NA,NA,CATLRGNTEAFF,TGTGCCACATTGAGGGGGAACACTGAAGCTTTCTTT
TRBJ1-6,TRBV7-6,TRBD1,NA,CASSLSPGGSNSPLHF,TGTGCCAGCAGCCTCTCCCCAGGGGGTAGTAATTCACCCCTCCACTTT
TRBJ2-7,TRBV4-3,NA,medium-sized,CASSQDSELSEQYF,TGCGCCAGCAGCCAAGATTCAGAACTATCCGAGCAGTACTTC
TRBJ2-5,TRBV10-2,NA,NA,CASSDGAWGQETQYF,TGCGCCAGCAGTGATGGAGCTTGGGGCCAAGAGACCCAGTACTTC
TRBJ2-7,TRBV4-2,TRBD1,few,CASSQGTGITYEQYF,TGTGCCAGCAGCCAAGGGACAGGAATTACCTACGAGCAGTACTTC
TRBJ2-7,TRBV5-4,NA,NA,CASSLVSDEQYF,TGTGCCAGCAGCTTGGTGTCAGACGAGCAGTACTTC
TRBJ1-5,TRBV6-5,NA,NA,CASSAGLNSNQPQHF,TGTGCCAGCAGTGCCGGACTTAATAGCAATCAGCCCCAGCATTTT
TRBJ1-1,TRBV15,TRBD1,once,CATTTGWNTEAFF,TGTGCCACGACGACAGGGTGGAACACTGAAGCTTTCTTT
TRBJ2-3,TRBV9,NA,once,CASSPSRGTDTQYF,TGTGCCAGCAGCCCTTCCCGGGGGACAGATACGCAGTATTTT
TRBJ2-7,TRBV28,NA,NA,CATARDGDYEQYF,TGTGCCACGGCCCGGGACGGCGACTACGAGCAGTACTTC
TRBJ1-2,TRBV29-1,NA,NA,CSVEETDFDYGYTF,TGCAGCGTTGAAGAGACCGACTTCGACTATGGCTACACCTTC
TRBJ1-1,TRBV6-6,NA,NA,CASSYAFGHPNTEAFF,TGTGCCAGCAGTTACGCTTTTGGACACCCGAACACTGAAGCTTTCTTT
TRBJ2-4,TRBV11-2,TRBD1,NA,CASSPGQGPLKNIQYF,TGTGCCAGCAGCCCAGGACAGGGGCCCCTCAAAAACATTCAGTACTTC
TRBJ2-1,TRBV19,NA,NA,CASSAWGPFNEQFF,TGTGCCAGTAGTGCGTGGGGGCCATTCAATGAGCAGTTCTTC
TRBJ2-5,TRBV5-4,NA,NA,CASSPWDLIETQYF,TGTGCCAGCAGCCCATGGGACCTCATAGAGACCCAGTACTTC
TRBJ2-1,TRBV7-2,TRBD2,NA,CASSLGRGFF,TGTGCCAGCAGCTTGGGGAGGGGGTTCTTC
TRBJ1-5,TRBV10-3,TRBD1,NA,CAISEDREFGQPQHF,TGTGCCATCAGTGAGGACAGGGAGTTCGGTCAGCCCCAGCATTTT
TRBJ1-5,TRBV28,NA,NA,CASSTREEPQHF,TGTGCCAGCAGTACCCGAGAAGAGCCCCAGCATTTT
TRBJ1-2,TRBV5-1,NA,few,CASSSGRGYTF,TGCGCCAGCAGCTCGGGCCGGGGCTACACCTTC
TRBJ1-4,TRBV7-8,NA,NA,CASSLGVFGRYDEKLFF,TGTGCCAGCAGCTTAGGAGTATTTGGGAGATACGATGAAAAACTGTTTTTT
TRBJ1-2,TRBV28,TRBD1,NA,CATTVQGQAVSSPLYGYTF,TGTGCCACCACGGTTCAAGGACAGGCAGTCTCCTCCCCCCTCTATGGCTACACCTTC
TRBJ2-7,TRBV6-1,NA,NA,CASSADPDQAGHEQYF,TGTGCCAGCAGTGCAGACCCGGATCAGGCTGGCCACGAGCAGTACTTC
TRBJ1-2,TRBV6-6,NA,NA,CASSDSGASLYGYTF,TGTGCCAGCAGTGACAGTGGGGCCAGCCTCTATGGCTACACCTTC
TRBJ1-1,TRBV11-2,TRBD1,NA,CASSNTGQGGTEAFF,TGTGCCAGCAGCAACACCGGACAGGGGGGGACTGAAGCTTTCTTT
TRBJ2-1,TRBV4-3,NA,NA,CASSQDYDEQFF,TGCGCCAGCAGCCAAGATTACGATGAGCAGTTCTTC
TRBJ2-7,TRBV5-8,NA,NA,CASSLTSSTGSSSYEQYF,TGTGCCAGCAGCTTGACCTCTTCAACGGGCAGCAGCTCCTACGAGCAGTACTTC
TRBJ2-3,TRBV19,NA,NA,CASSIDRVGVGGSANTDTQYF,TGTGCCAGTAGTATAGATAGGGTTGGGGTCGGGGGTAGCGCTAACACAGATACGCAGTATTTT
TRBJ1-2,TRBV15,NA,NA,CATSRGNRVKKESYTF,TGTGCCACCAGCAGAGGGAACAGGGTGAAGAAGGAAAGCTACACCTTC
TRBJ2-2,TRBV9,TRBD1,NA,CASSRTGQGVGELFF,TGTGCCAGCAGCCGGACGGGACAGGGTGTCGGGGAGCTGTTTTTT
TRBJ2-5,TRBV28,NA,NA,CASSPEEGGETQYF,TGTGCCAGCAGTCCAGAGGAAGGTGGGGAGACCCAGTACTTC
TRBJ2-1,TRBV2,TRBD2,NA,CASSEFLPSGVDNEQFF,TGTGCCAGCAGTGAATTTTTGCCTAGCGGGGTGGACAATGAGCAGTTCTTC
TRBJ1-3,TRBV7-9,NA,NA,CASGPGVSGTFFSGNTIYF,TGTGCCAGCGGGCCGGGGGTGTCGGGGACATTTTTTTCTGGAAACACCATATATTTT
TRBJ2-7,TRBV29-1,NA,NA,CSVAGANTRYEQYF,TGCAGCGTGGCTGGAGCTAATACAAGATACGAGCAGTACTTC
TRBJ2-5,TRBV7-9,TRBD1,NA,CASSLAVQGAVEETQYF,TGTGCCAGCAGCTTAGCGGTGCAGGGGGCTGTGGAAGAGACCCAGTACTTC
TRBJ1-2,TRBV4-1,NA,NA,CASSQGTDGYTF,TGCGCCAGCAGCCAAGGAACCGATGGCTACACCTTC
TRBJ1-2,TRBV13,NA,NA,CASSSGWGRANYGYTF,TGTGCCAGCAGCTCGGGGTGGGGCAGGGCAAACTATGGCTACACCTTC
TRBJ2-3,TRBV9,NA,NA,CASSLWGRPTSDTQYF,TGTGCCAGCAGCCTCTGGGGCCGCCCCACCTCAGATACGCAGTATTTT